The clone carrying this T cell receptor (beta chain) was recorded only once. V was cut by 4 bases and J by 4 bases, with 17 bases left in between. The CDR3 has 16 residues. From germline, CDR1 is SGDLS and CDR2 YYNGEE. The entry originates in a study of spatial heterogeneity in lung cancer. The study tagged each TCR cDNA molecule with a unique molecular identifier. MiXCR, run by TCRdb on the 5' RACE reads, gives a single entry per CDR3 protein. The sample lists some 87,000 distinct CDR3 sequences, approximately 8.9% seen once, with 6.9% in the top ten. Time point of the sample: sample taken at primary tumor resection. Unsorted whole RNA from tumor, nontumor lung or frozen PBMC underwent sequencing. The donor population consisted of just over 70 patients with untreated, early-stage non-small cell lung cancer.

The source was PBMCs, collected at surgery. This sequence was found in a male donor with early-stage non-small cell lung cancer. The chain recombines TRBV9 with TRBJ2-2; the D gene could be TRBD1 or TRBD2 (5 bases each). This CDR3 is CASSLPTGQGTGELFF. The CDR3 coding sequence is TGTGCCAGCAGCCTACCGACGGGGCAGGGCACCGGGGAGCTGTTTTTT. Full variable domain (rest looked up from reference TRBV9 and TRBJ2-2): DSGVTQTPKHLITATGQRVTLRCSPRSGDLSVYWYQQSLDQGLQFLIQYYNGEERAKGNILERFSAQQFPDLHSELNLSSLELGDSALYFCASSLPTGQGTGELFFGEGSRLTVL.